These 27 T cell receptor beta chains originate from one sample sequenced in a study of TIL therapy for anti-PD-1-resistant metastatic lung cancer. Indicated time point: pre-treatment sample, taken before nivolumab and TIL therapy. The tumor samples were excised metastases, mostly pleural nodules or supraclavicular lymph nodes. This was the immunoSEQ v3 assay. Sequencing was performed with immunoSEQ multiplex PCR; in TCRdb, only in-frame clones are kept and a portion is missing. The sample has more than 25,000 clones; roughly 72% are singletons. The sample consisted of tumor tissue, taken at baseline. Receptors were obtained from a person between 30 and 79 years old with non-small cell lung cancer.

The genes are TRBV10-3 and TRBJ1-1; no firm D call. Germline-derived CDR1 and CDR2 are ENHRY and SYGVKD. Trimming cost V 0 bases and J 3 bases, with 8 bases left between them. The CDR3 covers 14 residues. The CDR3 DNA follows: TGTGCCATCAGTGAGTCTAGGGCTGACACTGAAGCTTTCTTT. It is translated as CAISESRADTEAFF.

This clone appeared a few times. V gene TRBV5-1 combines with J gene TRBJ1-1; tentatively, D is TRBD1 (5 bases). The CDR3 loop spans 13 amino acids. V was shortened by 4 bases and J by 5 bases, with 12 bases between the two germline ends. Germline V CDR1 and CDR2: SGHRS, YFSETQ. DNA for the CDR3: TGCGCCAGCAGCCCCCGGGACGGAACTGAAGCTTTCTTT. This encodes CASSPRDGTEAFF.

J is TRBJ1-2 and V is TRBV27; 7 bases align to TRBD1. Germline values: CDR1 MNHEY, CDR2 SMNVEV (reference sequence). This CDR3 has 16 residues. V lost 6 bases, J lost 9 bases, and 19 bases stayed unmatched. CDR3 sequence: CASSLIRDRSLSSYTF. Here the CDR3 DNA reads TGTGCCAGCAGCCTGATACGGGACAGATCTCTCTCAAGCTACACCTTC.

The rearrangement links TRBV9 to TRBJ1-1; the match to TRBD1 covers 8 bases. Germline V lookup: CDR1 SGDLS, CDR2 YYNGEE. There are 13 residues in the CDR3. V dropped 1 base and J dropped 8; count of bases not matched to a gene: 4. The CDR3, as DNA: TGTGCCAGCAGCGTATACGGACAGGGCGAAGCTTTCTTT. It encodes CASSVYGQGEAFF.

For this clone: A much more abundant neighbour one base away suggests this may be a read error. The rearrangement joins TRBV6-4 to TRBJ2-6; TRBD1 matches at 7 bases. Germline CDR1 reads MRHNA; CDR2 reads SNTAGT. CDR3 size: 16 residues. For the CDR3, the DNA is TGTGCCAGCAGTGACTCAGGGGGCTCTGGGGCCAACATCCTGACTTTC. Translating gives CASSDSGGSGANILTF.

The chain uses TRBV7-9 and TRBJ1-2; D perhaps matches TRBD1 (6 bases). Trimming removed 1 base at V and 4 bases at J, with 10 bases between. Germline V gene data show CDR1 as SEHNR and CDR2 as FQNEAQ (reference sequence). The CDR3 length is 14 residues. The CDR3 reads CASSLVGGAYGYTF. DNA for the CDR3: TGTGCCAGCAGCTTAGTAGGGGGAGCCTATGGCTACACCTTC.

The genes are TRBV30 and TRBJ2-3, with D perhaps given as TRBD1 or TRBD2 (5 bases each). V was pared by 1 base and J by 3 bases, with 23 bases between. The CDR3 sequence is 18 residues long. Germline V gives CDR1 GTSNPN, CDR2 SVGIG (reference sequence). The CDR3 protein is CAWSGRPGRGFWTDTQYF. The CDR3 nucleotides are TGTGCCTGGAGTGGGAGGCCGGGACGAGGGTTTTGGACAGATACGCAGTATTTT.

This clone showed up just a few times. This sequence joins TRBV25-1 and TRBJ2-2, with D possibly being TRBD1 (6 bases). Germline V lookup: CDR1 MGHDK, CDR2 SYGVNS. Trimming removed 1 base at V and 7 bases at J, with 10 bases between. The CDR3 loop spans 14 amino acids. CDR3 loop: CASSEFTGIGELFF. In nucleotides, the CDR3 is TGTGCCAGCAGTGAATTCACAGGGATCGGGGAGCTGTTTTTT.

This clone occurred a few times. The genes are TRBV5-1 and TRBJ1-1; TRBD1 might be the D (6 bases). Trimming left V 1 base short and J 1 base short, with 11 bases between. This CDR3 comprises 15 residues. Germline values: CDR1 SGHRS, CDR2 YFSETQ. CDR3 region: CASSLSPDRNTEAFF. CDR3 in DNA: TGCGCCAGCAGCTTGTCGCCGGACAGGAACACTGAAGCTTTCTTT. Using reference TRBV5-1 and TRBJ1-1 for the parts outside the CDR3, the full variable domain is KAGVTQTPRYLIKTRGQQVTLSCSPISGHRSVSWYQQTPGQGLQFLFEYFSETQRNKGNFPGRFSGRQFSNSRSEMNVSTLELGDSALYLCASSLSPDRNTEAFFGQGTRLTVV.

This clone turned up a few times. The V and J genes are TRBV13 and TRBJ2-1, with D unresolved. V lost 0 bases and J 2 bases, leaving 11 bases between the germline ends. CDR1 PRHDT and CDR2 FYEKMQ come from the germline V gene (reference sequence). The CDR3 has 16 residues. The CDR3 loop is CASSLGGSQPYNEQFF. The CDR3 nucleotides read TGTGCCAGCAGCTTAGGTGGTAGCCAGCCCTACAATGAGCAGTTCTTC.

In DNA, the CDR3 is TGTGCCAGTTCGACCGGGACAGCATCTGGAGCTTTCTTT. Translated: CASSTGTASGAFF. This chain connects TRBV11-2 to TRBJ1-1; 7 positions match TRBD1. Germline V gene lookup returns CDR1 SGHAT and CDR2 FQNNGV. This CDR3 has 13 amino acids. The V and J ends lost 9 bases and 10 bases, in that order; junction bases with no gene match: 14. Full variable domain (missing parts from reference TRBV11-2 and TRBJ1-1): EAGVAQSPRYKIIEKRQSVAFWCNPISGHATLYWYQQILGQGPKLLIQFQNNGVVDDSQLPKDRFSAERLKGVDSTLKIQPAKLEDSAVYLCASSTGTASGAFFGQGTRLTVV.

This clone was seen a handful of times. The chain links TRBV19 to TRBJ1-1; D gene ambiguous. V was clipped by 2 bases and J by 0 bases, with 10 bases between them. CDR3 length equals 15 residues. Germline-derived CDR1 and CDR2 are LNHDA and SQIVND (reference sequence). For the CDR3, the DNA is TGTGCCAGTAGTATACTCCGGGCCATGAACACTGAAGCTTTCTTT. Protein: CASSILRAMNTEAFF.

The CDR3 region has the DNA TGCGCCAGCAGCCGTAGCACAGGGGTAACTAATGAAAAACTGTTTTTT. Translated: CASSRSTGVTNEKLFF. The chain joins TRBV4-3 to TRBJ1-4, with 7 positions matching TRBD1. Germline assignment: CDR1 LGHNA and CDR2 YSLEER. The CDR3 contains 16 residues. Germline trimming cut 4 bases from V and 1 base from J; bases unmatched to any gene: 6.

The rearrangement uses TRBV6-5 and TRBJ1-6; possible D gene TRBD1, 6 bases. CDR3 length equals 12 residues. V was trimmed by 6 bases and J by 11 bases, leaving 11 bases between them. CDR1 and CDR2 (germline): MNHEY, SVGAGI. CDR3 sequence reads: CASRTGSTPLHF. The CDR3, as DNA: TGTGCCAGCAGGACAGGATCTACACCCCTCCACTTT.

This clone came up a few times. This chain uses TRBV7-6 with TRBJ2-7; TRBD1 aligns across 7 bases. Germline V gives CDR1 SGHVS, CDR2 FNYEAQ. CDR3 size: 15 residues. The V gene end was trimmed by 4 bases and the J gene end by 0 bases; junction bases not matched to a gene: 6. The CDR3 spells CASSWGTASSYEQYF. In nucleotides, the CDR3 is TGTGCCAGCAGCTGGGGGACAGCGAGCTCCTACGAGCAGTACTTC.

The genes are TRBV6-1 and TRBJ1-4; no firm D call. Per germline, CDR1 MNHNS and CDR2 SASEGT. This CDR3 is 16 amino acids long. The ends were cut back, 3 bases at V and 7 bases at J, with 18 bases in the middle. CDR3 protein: CASSDYSLRGGEKLFF. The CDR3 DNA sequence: TGTGCCAGCAGTGACTACAGCCTCCGAGGTGGTGAAAAACTGTTTTTT.

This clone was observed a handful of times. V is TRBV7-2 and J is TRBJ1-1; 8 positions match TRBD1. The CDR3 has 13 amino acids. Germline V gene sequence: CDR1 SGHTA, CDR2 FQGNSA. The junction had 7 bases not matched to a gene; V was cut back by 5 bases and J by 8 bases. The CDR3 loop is CASSPWTGKEAFF. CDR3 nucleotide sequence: TGTGCCAGCAGCCCATGGACAGGGAAAGAAGCTTTCTTT.

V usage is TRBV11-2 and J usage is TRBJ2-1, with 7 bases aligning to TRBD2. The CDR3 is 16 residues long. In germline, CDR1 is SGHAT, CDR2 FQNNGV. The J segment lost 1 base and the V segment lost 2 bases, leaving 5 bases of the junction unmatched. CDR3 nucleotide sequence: TGTGCCAGCAGCTTATGGGGGGGTTCGTCCTACAATGAGCAGTTCTTC. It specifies CASSLWGGSSYNEQFF.

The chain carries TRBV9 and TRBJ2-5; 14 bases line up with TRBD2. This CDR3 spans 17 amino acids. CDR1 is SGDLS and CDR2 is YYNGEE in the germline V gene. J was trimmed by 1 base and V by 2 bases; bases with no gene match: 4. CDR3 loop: CASSVSGTSGGQETQYF. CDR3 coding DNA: TGTGCCAGCAGCGTTTCGGGGACTAGCGGGGGCCAAGAGACCCAGTACTTC.

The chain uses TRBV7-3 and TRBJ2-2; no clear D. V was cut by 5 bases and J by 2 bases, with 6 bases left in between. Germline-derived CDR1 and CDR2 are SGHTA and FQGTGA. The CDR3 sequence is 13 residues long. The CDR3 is CASSGSNTGELFF. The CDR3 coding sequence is TGTGCCAGCAGCGGCTCAAACACCGGGGAGCTGTTTTTT.

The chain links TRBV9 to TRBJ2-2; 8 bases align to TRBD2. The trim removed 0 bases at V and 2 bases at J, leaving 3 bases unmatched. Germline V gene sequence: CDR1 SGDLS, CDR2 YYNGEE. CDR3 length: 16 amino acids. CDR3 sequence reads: CASSVAGGANTGELFF. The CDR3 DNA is TGTGCCAGCAGCGTAGCCGGGGGGGCAAACACCGGGGAGCTGTTTTTT.

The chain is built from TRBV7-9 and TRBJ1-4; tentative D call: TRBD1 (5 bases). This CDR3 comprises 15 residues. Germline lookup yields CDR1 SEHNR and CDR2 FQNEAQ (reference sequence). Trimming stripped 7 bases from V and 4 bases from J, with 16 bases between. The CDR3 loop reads CASTEGRGYNEKLFF. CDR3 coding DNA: TGTGCCAGCACCGAAGGGAGGGGCTATAATGAAAAACTGTTTTTT.

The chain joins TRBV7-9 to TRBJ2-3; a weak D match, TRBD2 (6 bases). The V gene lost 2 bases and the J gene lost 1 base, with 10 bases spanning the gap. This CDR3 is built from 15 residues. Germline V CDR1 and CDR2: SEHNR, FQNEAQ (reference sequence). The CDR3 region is CASSLPASGTDTQYF. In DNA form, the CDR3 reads TGTGCCAGCAGCTTACCTGCTAGCGGCACAGATACGCAGTATTTT.

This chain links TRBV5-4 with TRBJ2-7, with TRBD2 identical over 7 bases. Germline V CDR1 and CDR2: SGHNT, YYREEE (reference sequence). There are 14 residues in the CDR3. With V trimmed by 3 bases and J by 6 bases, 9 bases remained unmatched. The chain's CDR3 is CASSSERGLSEQYF. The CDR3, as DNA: TGTGCCAGCAGCTCCGAGCGGGGATTGAGCGAGCAGTACTTC.

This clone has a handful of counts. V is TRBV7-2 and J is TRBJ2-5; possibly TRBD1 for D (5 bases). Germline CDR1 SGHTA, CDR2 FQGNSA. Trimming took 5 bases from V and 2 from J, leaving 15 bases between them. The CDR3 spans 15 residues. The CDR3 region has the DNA TGTGCCAGCAGCACACAACAGGACCTACAAGAGACCCAGTACTTC. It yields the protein CASSTQQDLQETQYF.

CDR3 DNA sequence: TGCGCCAGCAGCTCACTCGGACAGGGGGCTCTTGAAGCTTTCTTT. Translating gives CASSSLGQGALEAFF. This chain uses TRBV5-1 with TRBJ1-1, with 11 bases lining up with TRBD1. From germline, CDR1 is SGHRS and CDR2 YFSETQ. The CDR3 has 15 amino acids. V gave up 3 bases and J gave up 7 bases; unmatched junction bases: 8.

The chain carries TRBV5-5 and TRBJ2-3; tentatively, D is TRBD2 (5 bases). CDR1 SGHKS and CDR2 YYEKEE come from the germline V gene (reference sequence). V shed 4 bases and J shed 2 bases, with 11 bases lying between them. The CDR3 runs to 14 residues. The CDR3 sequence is CASSGWGDTDTQYF. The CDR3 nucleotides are TGTGCCAGCAGCGGGTGGGGAGACACAGATACGCAGTATTTT.